The source of this T cell receptor (beta chain) is a study of blood T cell repertoires in COVID-19. Background on the study: There were acute and convalescent COVID-19 samples, and they came from the United States, Italy and Spain.

CDR3 size: 15 residues. V lost 5 bases, J lost 0 bases, and 6 bases stayed unmatched. Germline CDR1 reads ENHRY; CDR2 reads SYGVKD. The protocol was immunoSEQ multiplex PCR, while the TCRdb copy is restricted to in-frame clones and leaves out a portion. The sample contains roughly 73,000 clones, 75% to 85% of which appear only once. The sample consisted of peripheral blood. This receptor was obtained from a woman aged 70-85 years with acute or convalescent COVID-19. V usage is TRBV10-3 and J usage is TRBJ1-1; 7 bases map to TRBD1. The chain's CDR3 is CAISLRQGLNTEAFF. The CDR3 DNA reads TGTGCCATCAGTCTGAGACAGGGTTTGAACACTGAAGCTTTCTTT.